This T cell receptor beta chain came from a study of cytomegalovirus exposure and HLA in healthy donors. Study outcomes and limitations: About 90% or about 30% of the time was how often most TCR beta V segments were productive, according to an earlier analysis.

Germline values: CDR1 WNHNN, CDR2 SYGVQD (reference sequence). Trimming took 0 bases from V and 9 from J, leaving 14 bases between them. The CDR3 totals 14 residues. Notes on this clone: Its antigen is not identified.

Researchers ran the PCR with 60 Vbeta and 13 Jbeta primers. The method was immunoSEQ multiplex PCR; TCRdb's version includes in-frame clones alone and lacks a portion of them. There are about 98,000 clones in the sample; approximately 72% occur only once, and 11% lies in the top ten. Sequences were obtained from PBMCs. This TCR was sampled from a man younger than 35 in good health and CMV-seropositive. V and J are TRBV10-1 and TRBJ1-1; no reliable D call. The CDR3 loop reads CASSESGRVAKAFF. As DNA, the CDR3 is TGCGCCAGCAGTGAGTCGGGGAGGGTCGCAAAAGCTTTCTTT.